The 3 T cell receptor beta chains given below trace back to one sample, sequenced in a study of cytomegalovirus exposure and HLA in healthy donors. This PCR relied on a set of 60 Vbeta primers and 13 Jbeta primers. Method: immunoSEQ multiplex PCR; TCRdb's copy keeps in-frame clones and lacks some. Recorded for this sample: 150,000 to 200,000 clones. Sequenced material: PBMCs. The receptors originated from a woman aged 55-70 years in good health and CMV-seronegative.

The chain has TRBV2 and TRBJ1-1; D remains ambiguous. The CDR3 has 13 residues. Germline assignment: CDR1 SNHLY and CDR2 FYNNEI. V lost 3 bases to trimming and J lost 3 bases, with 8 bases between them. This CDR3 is CASSERPYTEAFF. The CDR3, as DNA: TGTGCCAGCAGTGAGCGGCCTTACACTGAAGCTTTCTTT.

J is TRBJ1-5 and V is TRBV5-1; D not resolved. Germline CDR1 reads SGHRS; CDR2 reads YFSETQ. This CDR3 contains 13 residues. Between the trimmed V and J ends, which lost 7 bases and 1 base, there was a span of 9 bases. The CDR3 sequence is CASRRESNQPQHF. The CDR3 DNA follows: TGCGCCAGCCGTCGTGAGAGCAATCAGCCCCAGCATTTT.

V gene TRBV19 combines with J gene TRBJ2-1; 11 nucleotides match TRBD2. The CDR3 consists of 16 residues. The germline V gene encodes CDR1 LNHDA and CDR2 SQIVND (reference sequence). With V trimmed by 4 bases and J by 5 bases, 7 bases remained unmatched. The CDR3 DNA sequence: TGTGCCAGTAGTACCTCTCTAGCGGGGGGAAACAATGAGCAGTTCTTC. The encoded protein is CASSTSLAGGNNEQFF.